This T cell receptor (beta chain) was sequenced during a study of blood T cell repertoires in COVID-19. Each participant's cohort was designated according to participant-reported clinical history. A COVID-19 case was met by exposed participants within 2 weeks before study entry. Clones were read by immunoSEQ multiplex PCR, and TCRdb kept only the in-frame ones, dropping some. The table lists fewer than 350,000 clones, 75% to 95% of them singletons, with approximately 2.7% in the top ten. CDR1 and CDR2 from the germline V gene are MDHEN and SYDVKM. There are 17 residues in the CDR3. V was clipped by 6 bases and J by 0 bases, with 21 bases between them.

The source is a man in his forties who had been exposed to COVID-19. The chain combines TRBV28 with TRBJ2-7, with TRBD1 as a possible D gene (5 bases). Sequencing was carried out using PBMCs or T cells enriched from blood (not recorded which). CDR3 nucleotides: TGTGCCAGCAGATCCTCTGCCGGTGGACATCGCTCCTACGAGCAGTACTTC. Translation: CASRSSAGGHRSYEQYF.